The clone carrying this T cell receptor (beta chain) has just a few counts. Its antigen is currently unknown. The sample belongs to a study of identical twins. Study observations and caveats: A cross-sectional statistical analysis, not follow-up of the same donors, supported the conclusions. Possibly, invariant MAIT and iNKT cells partly confounded zero-insertion analyses. For monozygotic twins, models underestimated out-of-frame TCR alpha sharing.

The germline V gene has CDR1 SQVTM and CDR2 ANQGSEA. This CDR3 comprises 13 residues. Trimming pared 6 bases from V and 0 bases from J, leaving 12 bases between. In TCRdb, the 5' RACE reads were re-called with MiXCR into one record per CDR3 protein. The table lists approximately 600,000 distinct CDR3 sequences, around a tenth of them singletons. Healthy Caucasian individuals made up all the donors. The data were also submitted as part of a second study, on yellow fever vaccine responses in identical twins.

J is TRBJ2-7 and V is TRBV29-1; weak D call: TRBD1 (6 bases). Specimen: PBMCs. The source is a woman younger than 35 in good health. The CDR3 is CSVTGTTSYEQYF. The CDR3 coding sequence is TGCAGCGTAACCGGGACAACCTCCTACGAGCAGTACTTC.